The 5 T cell receptor beta chains presented below share a single source sample, sequenced in a study of T cell responses to AZD1222 COVID-19 vaccine. TCRdb's copy holds only in-frame clones and misses some; the assay was immunoSEQ multiplex PCR. This table has about 180,000 clones, about 88% appearing once. Material: peripheral blood, obtained 28 days after the second AZD1222 dose. The origin of the receptors is an adult who received the AZD1222 COVID-19 vaccine.

The gene calls are TRBV7-2 and TRBJ2-1, with 15 bases fitting TRBD2. Germline loops: CDR1 SGHTA, CDR2 FQGNSA. Trimming removed 5 bases from V and 3 bases from J; junction bases left unmatched: 5. CDR3 size: 17 residues. The CDR3 region is CASSDGTSGRIYNEQFF. CDR3 nucleotide sequence: TGTGCCAGCAGCGACGGGACTAGCGGGAGGATCTACAATGAGCAGTTCTTC.

This chain joins TRBV23-1 and TRBJ2-1, with 11 bases lining up with TRBD2. TRBV23-1 falls under the ORF class, with uncertain function. This CDR3 is 16 amino acids long. Trimming cost V 0 bases and J 6 bases; bases outside gene matches: 4. DNA of the CDR3: TGCGCCAGCAGTCAATCACTAGCGGGAGAGTCCAATGAGCAGTTCTTC. Protein product: CASSQSLAGESNEQFF.

J is TRBJ2-7 and V is TRBV7-9; tentative D call: TRBD1 (6 bases). The V end was cut by 5 bases, the J end by 2 bases, with 10 bases between. Germline assignment: CDR1 SEHNR and CDR2 FQNEAQ (reference sequence). The CDR3 runs 13 residues. CDR3 sequence (DNA): TGTGCCAGCAGCACCGGACAGCCCTACGAGCAGTACTTC. Protein sequence: CASSTGQPYEQYF.

The chain is built from TRBV6-5 and TRBJ2-5; D is perhaps TRBD2 (5 bases). The CDR3 is 13 residues long. Looked up from germline, CDR1 is MNHEY and CDR2 is SVGAGI. Between the trimmed V and J ends, which lost 2 bases and 5 bases, there was a span of 9 bases. Here the CDR3 reads CASSYAGEETQYF. For the CDR3, the DNA is TGTGCCAGCAGTTACGCGGGTGAGGAGACCCAGTACTTC.

The chain couples TRBV19 to TRBJ2-4, with D perhaps being TRBD1 or TRBD2 (6 bases each). The CDR3 runs to 15 residues. V was shortened by 0 bases and J by 4 bases, with 10 bases between the two germline ends. Germline V gene data show CDR1 as LNHDA and CDR2 as SQIVND (reference sequence). As DNA, the CDR3 is TGTGCCAGTAGTATAGAGGGGGCGGGGAAAAACATTCAGTACTTC. It codes for CASSIEGAGKNIQYF.